The 4 T cell receptor beta chains in this list originate from one sample, sequenced in a study of cytomegalovirus exposure and HLA in healthy donors. In the PCR, 60 Vbeta and 13 Jbeta primers were used. The protocol was immunoSEQ multiplex PCR, while the TCRdb copy is restricted to in-frame clones and leaves out a portion. This sample has hundreds of thousands of clones; 70% occur once, and the top ten carry around 3%. The sequencing input was PBMCs. The receptors originated from a man between 35 and 55 years old in good health and CMV-seropositive.

CDR3 in amino acids: CASSLELMDRESGGNTIYF. The CDR3 nucleotides read TGTGCCAGCAGCCTAGAACTCATGGACAGGGAGTCTGGTGGAAACACCATATATTTT. The chain is built from TRBV7-8 and TRBJ1-3; the match to TRBD1 covers 8 bases. The CDR3 spans 19 residues. The germline V gene has CDR1 SGHVS and CDR2 FQNEAQ. J was trimmed by 3 bases and V by 5 bases; bases with no gene match: 18.

The V call is TRBV27, the J call TRBJ2-7, with unresolved D. The ends were cut back, 2 bases at V and 2 bases at J, with 7 bases in the middle. The CDR3 runs 13 residues. Germline lookup yields CDR1 MNHEY and CDR2 SMNVEV (reference sequence). The CDR3 protein is CASSLGPPYEQYF. As DNA, the CDR3 is TGTGCCAGCAGTTTAGGGCCGCCCTACGAGCAGTACTTC.

The chain is built from TRBV5-1 and TRBJ2-5; 14 nucleotides match TRBD2. The CDR3 is 16 residues long. The germline CDR1 and CDR2 sequences are SGHRS and YFSETQ. Trimming cost V 4 bases and J 2 bases; bases outside gene matches: 4. CDR3 protein: CASSPRTSGGQETQYF. In DNA form, the CDR3 reads TGCGCCAGCAGCCCCAGGACTAGCGGGGGGCAAGAGACCCAGTACTTC.

The chain joins TRBV29-1 to TRBJ1-6; 10 nucleotides line up with TRBD1. Germline V lookup: CDR1 SQVTM, CDR2 ANQGSEA. The trim removed 4 bases at V and 10 bases at J, leaving 7 bases unmatched. This CDR3 is built from 14 residues. The CDR3 protein is CSVGEGQGLSPLHF. As DNA, the CDR3 is TGCAGCGTTGGGGAGGGACAGGGGCTCTCACCCCTCCACTTT. The whole variable domain, filled in from reference TRBV29-1 and TRBJ1-6, reads SAVISQKPSRDICQRGTSLTIQCQVDSQVTMMFWYRQQPGQSLTLIATANQGSEATYESGFVIDKFPISRPNLTFSTLTVSNMSPEDSSIYLCSVGEGQGLSPLHFGNGTRLTVT.